This TCR beta chain originates from a study of T cell repertoires in cytomegalovirus infection. Study-wide context: Public TCR beta signatures indicated both CMV infection and matching HLA type.

TCRdb called the reads again in MiXCR, with one record for every CDR3 protein. The repertoire includes 200,000 to 250,000 distinct CDR3 sequences, roughly 20% of them detected once, and 15% to 20% sits in the top ten. The V and J ends lost 2 bases and 0 bases respectively, with 11 bases between them. Per germline, CDR1 MNHNS and CDR2 SASEGT. This CDR3 has 16 residues. There are many counts of this clonotype. Its target is unknown. Study results and caveats: What dominated the ex vivo response were HLA-C-restricted CMV-specific TCR beta clonotypes. Pooled public TCR beta family frequency picked out CMV carriers with the relevant HLA.

This chain links TRBV6-1 with TRBJ2-1; D is undetermined. This clonotype originated in a human donor in good health (CMV status not recorded). Some clones in this sample may be carry-over from other donors' samples. Sequencing was done on a sample of CD8+ T cells from PBMCs. The DNA of the CDR3 is TGTGCCAGCAGTGAACTTCAGCAGAGCTCCTACAATGAGCAGTTCTTC. Encoded protein: CASSELQQSSYNEQFF.